This TCR beta chain was identified in a study of blood T cell repertoires in COVID-19. Study information: Spain, Italy and the United States supplied samples that represented acute and convalescent COVID-19. PBMCs, B-cell-depleted T cells, or T cells provided the cDNA or gDNA that made up the material.

As handled by the study authors: Quantification of nucleated cells was approximated via reference gene primer amplification. Sequencing was performed with immunoSEQ multiplex PCR; in TCRdb, only in-frame clones are kept and a portion is missing. V and J calls and clone size are given by that table; D and trimming were obtained from the DNA. The data show around 69,000 clones, with roughly 86% seen just once and approximately 6.6% held by the top ten. The sequenced material came from peripheral blood. This TCR derives from a man aged 45-60 years with active COVID-19.

DNA of the CDR3: TGTGCCAGCAGTGCTACAGGGCCCTATGGCTACACCTTC. This translates into CASSATGPYGYTF. The chain recombines TRBV2 with TRBJ1-2, with D perhaps matching TRBD1 (6 bases). The V end was cut by 4 bases, the J end by 4 bases, with 10 bases between. Germline values: CDR1 SNHLY, CDR2 FYNNEI. This CDR3 has 13 residues.